Each of the 11 T cell receptor beta chains below was sequenced from the same sample in a study of human T cells and chemical hapten exposure. Time point indicated: patch test 2, 6 weeks after DPC sensitization. Treatment of the sample: therapeutic diphenylcyclopropenone sensitization with weekly scalp DPC. TCRdb re-called the RACE reads with MiXCR, one entry per CDR3 protein. The data contain about 140,000 distinct CDR3 sequences, about 10% of them seen just once; the ten biggest clones take up 1.3% to 1.5%. Sequenced material: whole blood, taken in connection with sensitization to the hapten diphenylcyclopropenone (DPC). These TCRs come from a woman aged 50 to 60 with alopecia areata. Some clones in this sample may be carry-over from other donors' samples.

This sequence joins TRBV12-3 or TRBV12-4 and TRBJ2-2; 14 nucleotides align to TRBD2. Unmatched junction bases numbered 15, after V lost 5 bases and J lost 7 bases. The CDR3 runs to 19 residues. This CDR3 is CASSQTSGTSGSQIGELFF. The DNA for the CDR3 is TGTGCCAGCAGTCAGACCTCCGGGACTAGCGGGAGTCAGATCGGGGAGCTGTTTTTT.

The chain links TRBV6-6 to TRBJ2-3; the D gene is possibly TRBD1 (6 bases). CDR3 length equals 15 residues. Germline values: CDR1 MNHNY, CDR2 SVGAGI (reference sequence). V was cut by 6 bases and J by 2 bases, with 15 bases left in between. CDR3 sequence: CASRKSGVTTDTQYF. The CDR3, as DNA: TGTGCCAGCAGAAAGTCAGGGGTCACCACAGATACGCAGTATTTT.

This clonotype was observed a few times. The chain links TRBV29-1 to TRBJ2-1, with 8 bases matching TRBD2. Looked up from germline, CDR1 is SQVTM and CDR2 is ANQGSEA. This CDR3 comprises 13 residues. V shed 7 bases, J shed 6 bases, and the junction held 8 bases outside the gene matches. CDR3 residues: CSAGTRSGNEQFF. In DNA form, the CDR3 reads TGCAGCGCCGGGACTAGATCGGGCAATGAGCAGTTCTTC.

The chain uses TRBV28 and TRBJ2-7; tentatively, D is TRBD2 (6 bases). V dropped 4 bases and J dropped 5 bases, with 15 bases sitting between them. The CDR3 length is 14 residues. Germline V lookup: CDR1 MDHEN, CDR2 SYDVKM. DNA for the CDR3: TGTGCCAGCAGTTCCCACCGCGGGGTCGACGAGCAGTACTTC. Translated: CASSSHRGVDEQYF. Variable domain in full (rest from reference TRBV28 and TRBJ2-7): DVKVTQSSRYLVKRTGEKVFLECVQDMDHENMFWYRQDPGLGLRLIYFSYDVKMKEKGDIPEGYSVSREKKERFSLILESASTNQTSMYLCASSSHRGVDEQYFGPGTRLTVT.

V gene TRBV7-2 combines with J gene TRBJ2-1, with D uncertain. This CDR3 comprises 15 residues. Germline V gene sequence: CDR1 SGHTA, CDR2 FQGNSA. V lost 7 bases and J 7 bases, leaving 20 bases between the germline ends. CDR3 coding DNA: TGTGCCAGCATCCTCCAGGTGGGTCCGACGAATGAGCAGTTCTTC. Its protein product is CASILQVGPTNEQFF.

The chain couples TRBV6-5 to TRBJ2-7, with no clear D. The ends were cut back, 2 bases at V and 1 base at J, with 9 bases in the middle. Germline V gene lookup returns CDR1 MNHEY and CDR2 SVGAGI. The CDR3 sequence is 14 residues long. The CDR3 DNA sequence: TGTGCCAGCAGTTACGGCCGCGGATCCTACGAGCAGTACTTC. Its protein is CASSYGRGSYEQYF.

The genes are TRBV20-1 and TRBJ1-1; D is uncertain. Germline assignment: CDR1 DFQATT and CDR2 SNEGSKA (reference sequence). CDR3 size: 13 residues. The germline V and J ends were trimmed by 6 bases and 4 bases, with 15 bases remaining between them. The CDR3 sequence is CSALRTQATEAFF. In DNA form, the CDR3 reads TGCAGTGCCTTAAGGACGCAGGCCACTGAAGCTTTCTTT.

This clonotype has a handful of counts. The chain is built from TRBV18 and TRBJ2-7, with D perhaps matching TRBD2 (5 bases). Trimming removed 0 bases from V and 5 bases from J, with 8 bases in between. CDR1 and CDR2 from the germline V gene are KGHSH and LQKENI. This CDR3 comprises 13 residues. This CDR3 reads CASSPPTSNEQYF. The CDR3 nucleotides read TGTGCCAGCTCACCACCTACTAGTAACGAGCAGTACTTC.

This clonotype was seen repeatedly, ten times or more. This chain uses TRBV6-1 with TRBJ1-1, with D hard to call. V was cut by 1 base and J by 10 bases, with 10 bases left in between. CDR1 is MNHNS and CDR2 is SASEGT in the germline V gene. The CDR3 sequence is 12 residues long. As DNA, the CDR3 is TGTGCCAGCAGTGAAGAGACACGCGGAGCTTTCTTT. This encodes CASSEETRGAFF.

The table lists this clonotype with many counts. V is TRBV7-8 and J is TRBJ2-2; D is undetermined. CDR3 length equals 13 residues. Germline CDR1 and CDR2: SGHVS and FQNEAQ. V lost 0 bases to trimming and J lost 4 bases, with 3 bases between them. CDR3 sequence: CASSLAGTGELFF. As DNA, the CDR3 is TGTGCCAGCAGCTTAGCCGGCACCGGGGAGCTGTTTTTT.

The rearrangement joins TRBV7-9 to TRBJ2-3; a weak D match, TRBD1 (6 bases). The CDR3 loop spans 15 amino acids. V dropped 4 bases and J dropped 5 bases, with 16 bases sitting between them. Per the germline V gene, CDR1 is SEHNR and CDR2 is FQNEAQ (reference sequence). The CDR3 is CASSSEGTPGDTQYF. DNA for the CDR3: TGTGCCAGCAGCTCGGAAGGGACACCGGGAGATACGCAGTATTTT.